This is a list of T cell receptor beta chains from one sample in a study of T cell changes during pregnancy in multiple sclerosis. Profiled with immunoSEQ multiplex PCR; TCRdb holds only in-frame clones, not every one. The sample holds fewer than 60,000 clones, about 91% seen once. The sample consisted of peripheral blood, taken after pregnancy. Every receptor here comes from a female donor in good health, enrolled as a control in a pregnancy study. Each CDR3 is given with its conserved first and last residue. The order of the fields is D gene, V gene, J gene, clone size, CDR3 DNA, CDR3 protein. The D gene is left open where the match is weak. Where a row states a size, it is once, few, many or the class of an expanded clone; other rows omit it.

.	TRBV11-2	TRBJ1-5	once	TGTGCCAGCAGTCAAAATAAGAGAGGGTTCAATCAGCCCCAGCATTTT	CASSQNKRGFNQPQHF
.	TRBV18	TRBJ2-3	.	TGTGCCAGCTCACCTGAGGGATCTGGGTCAGATACGCAGTATTTT	CASSPEGSGSDTQYF
TRBD1	TRBV6-1	TRBJ1-6	.	TGTGCCAGCAGTGAGCAGGGGGCGTATAATAATTCACCCCTCCACTTT	CASSEQGAYNNSPLHF
.	TRBV5-4	TRBJ1-2	.	TGTGCCAGCAGCTTGGGGGTTGGGGGGACGGCCTATGGCTACACCTTC	CASSLGVGGTAYGYTF
TRBD1	TRBV5-1	TRBJ2-6	.	TGCGCCAGCAGCTGGTGGACAGGAACCTCTGGGGCCAACGTCCTGACTTTC	CASSWWTGTSGANVLTF
TRBD1	TRBV7-9	TRBJ1-4	.	TGTGCCAGCAGCTTGGAGGGGGCGTATAGGAAACTGTTTTTT	CASSLEGAYRKLFF
.	TRBV10-3	TRBJ2-5	.	TGTGCCATCAGTGAGTCCTGGACAGCGCAAGAGACCCAGTACTTC	CAISESWTAQETQYF
.	TRBV4-1	TRBJ1-2	.	TGCGCCAGCAGCCAAGATCAACAGGATTACTATGGCTACACCTTC	CASSQDQQDYYGYTF
.	TRBV9	TRBJ2-3	.	TGTGCCAGCAGCGTAGGGGCGGGGAGGGATACGCAGTATTTT	CASSVGAGRDTQYF
TRBD1	TRBV30	TRBJ1-6	.	TGTGCCTGGAATCCGGGACAGGCCTTCTATAATTCACCCCTCCACTTT	CAWNPGQAFYNSPLHF
TRBD1	TRBV25-1	TRBJ2-7	.	TGTGCCAGAACTTTTCCCCGGGACAGGGTCTACGAGCAGTACTTC	CARTFPRDRVYEQYF
TRBD1	TRBV29-1	TRBJ1-1	.	TGCAGCGTTCCCGACAGGGAGACTGAAGCTTTCTTT	CSVPDRETEAFF
.	TRBV27	TRBJ2-1	.	TGTGCCAGCAGTTTTAGAGGGCTAACGAATGAGCAGTTCTTC	CASSFRGLTNEQFF
.	TRBV27	TRBJ1-1	few	TGTGCCAGCGGAATCCGGGGGACTGAAGCTTTCTTT	CASGIRGTEAFF
.	TRBV2	TRBJ1-2	.	TGTGCCAGCAGTCCGCAGGGTAGTCCTTATGGCTACACCTTC	CASSPQGSPYGYTF
.	TRBV5-1	TRBJ1-1	.	TGCGCCAGCAGCGCTAGTACAGGAGGGCGGACTGAAGCTTTCTTT	CASSASTGGRTEAFF
.	TRBV7-3	TRBJ2-2	.	TGTGCCAGCAGCTTAACGGGCAGGACAAGAAACACCGGGGAGCTGTTTTTT	CASSLTGRTRNTGELFF
.	TRBV28	TRBJ1-2	.	TGTGCCAGCAGTTTCTCGCGGGGGCTGGCTTTC	CASSFSRGLAF
TRBD2	TRBV18	TRBJ2-7	.	TGTGCCAGCTCACCTCCGGGGGGATCCTACGAGCAGTACTTC	CASSPPGGSYEQYF
.	TRBV4-3	TRBJ1-4	.	TGCGCCAGCAGCCAAGTACTCGGAGATAATGAAAAACTGTTTTTT	CASSQVLGDNEKLFF
TRBD2	TRBV28	TRBJ2-7	once	TGTGCCAGCAGTTTAAAGGGACTAGCGGGCCTAATCTCCTACGAGCAGTACTTC	CASSLKGLAGLISYEQYF
.	TRBV2	TRBJ1-2	.	TGTGCCACAAAGAGGGAAGAATATATCGGCTACACCTTC	CATKREEYIGYTF
TRBD1	TRBV7-9	TRBJ2-1	.	TGTGCCAGCAGCCTTGCCTTGACAGGGCGGAATGAGCAGTTCTTC	CASSLALTGRNEQFF
TRBD2	TRBV6-5	TRBJ2-1	.	TGTGCCAGCAGTTTGACTAGCCGAAATGAGCAGTTCTTC	CASSLTSRNEQFF
TRBD1	TRBV25-1	TRBJ2-5	.	TGTGCCAGCAGTGAGACAGGGGCTAAGGGTACGGAGACCCAGTACTTC	CASSETGAKGTETQYF
TRBD1	TRBV9	TRBJ1-3	.	TGTGCCAGCAGCCTGACAGGGGGATCTGGAAACACCATATATTTT	CASSLTGGSGNTIYF
TRBD1	TRBV5-4	TRBJ1-4	once	TGTGCCAGCGGCGGACAGGGAGGAGAAAAACTGTTTTTT	CASGGQGGEKLFF
TRBD1	TRBV9	TRBJ1-2	.	TGTGCCAGCAGCGTAGGACCGGGACAGGGGACCACCTTC	CASSVGPGQGTTF
.	TRBV6-5	TRBJ1-5	.	TGTGCCAGCAGTTACTCCCCAGAACAGCCCCAGCATTTT	CASSYSPEQPQHF
.	TRBV2	TRBJ1-2	few	TGTGCCAGCAGTCCACCTTGGACAGACTTCTATGGCTACACCTTC	CASSPPWTDFYGYTF
TRBD2	TRBV4-2	TRBJ2-3	.	TGTGCCAGCAGCCAAGGTAGCGGGAGGGCCAGCACAGATACGCAGTATTTT	CASSQGSGRASTDTQYF
TRBD1	TRBV5-5	TRBJ2-6	.	TGTGCCAGCAGCTTGGGGACAGGGGCTGGGGCCAACGTCCTGACTTTC	CASSLGTGAGANVLTF
.	TRBV2	TRBJ2-6	.	TGTGCCAGCAGTCCCGCGGAGGGGGCGTCTGGGGCCAACGTCCTGACTTTC	CASSPAEGASGANVLTF
.	TRBV27	TRBJ1-6	.	TGTGCCAGCAGTTTATCGAACGGGGGACATAATTCACCCCTCCACTTT	CASSLSNGGHNSPLHF
.	TRBV5-1	TRBJ2-7	.	TGCGCCAGCAGCTCGGGGGTTGAGCAGTACTTC	CASSSGVEQYF
TRBD1	TRBV7-9	TRBJ1-1	.	TGTGCCAGCAGCCTCGGACAGGGCATCTCTTTGAACACTGAAGCTTTCTTT	CASSLGQGISLNTEAFF
.	TRBV7-2	TRBJ1-3	.	TGTGCCAGCAGCCCCACTGGAAACACCATATATTTT	CASSPTGNTIYF
.	TRBV4-2	TRBJ2-7	.	TGTGCCAGCAGCCAAGGATTAGAGTACGACGAGCAGTACTTC	CASSQGLEYDEQYF
TRBD2	TRBV7-2	TRBJ2-1	.	TGTGCCAGCAGCTCCGGGGGGAATGAGCAGTTCTTC	CASSSGGNEQFF
.	TRBV18	TRBJ2-2	.	TGTGCCAGCTCACCGCGGTCCGGGACAATTGTCACCGGGGAGCTGTTTTTT	CASSPRSGTIVTGELFF
.	TRBV5-1	TRBJ1-1	once	TGCGCCAGCAGCCCGGGACTTTCCATGAACACTGAAGCTTTCTTT	CASSPGLSMNTEAFF
TRBD1	TRBV12-5	TRBJ2-7	.	TGTGCTAGTGGTTTGGCCCTGGGGACAGCTTCCTACGAGCAGTACTTC	CASGLALGTASYEQYF
.	TRBV28	TRBJ1-2	.	TGTGCCAGCAGTTCAAGCGACTATGGCTACACCTTC	CASSSSDYGYTF
TRBD2	TRBV2	TRBJ2-3	.	TGTGCCAGCCCCGGGGGGGGCAGGGATACGCAGTATTTT	CASPGGGRDTQYF
.	TRBV6-1	TRBJ1-5	.	TGTGCCAGCAGTGACCCGTGGGCAGTTCCTAATCAGCCCCAGCATTTT	CASSDPWAVPNQPQHF
TRBD2	TRBV2	TRBJ2-7	.	TGTGCCAGCCCAGGACCCCGGGGGCGGGAGGGGTTCCCTAAGGTCGGGGAGCAGTACTTC	CASPGPRGREGFPKVGEQYF
.	TRBV18	TRBJ1-1	.	TGTGCCAGCTCACCTCCCCTCTCTGAAGCTTTCTTT	CASSPPLSEAFF
.	TRBV15	TRBJ1-3	.	TGTGCCACCAGCAGAGATACAGGATTCTCTGGAAACACCATATATTTT	CATSRDTGFSGNTIYF
TRBD2	TRBV7-9	TRBJ2-3	.	TGTGCCAGCAGCCCCCCACTAGCGCCCACAGATACGCAGTATTTT	CASSPPLAPTDTQYF
.	TRBV6-1	TRBJ1-5	.	TGTGCCAGCAGTGAAGGGAGGAATCAGCCCCAGCATTTT	CASSEGRNQPQHF
TRBD1	TRBV9	TRBJ2-2	.	TGTGCCAGCAGCCTATCAGGGGGCCCCGGGGAGCTGTTTTTT	CASSLSGGPGELFF